This is a list of T cell receptor beta chains from one sample in a study of blood T cells in healthy people across ages. TCRdb processed the 5' RACE reads anew with MiXCR; each CDR3 protein has one entry. The profile shows about 640,000 distinct CDR3 sequences, around 54% of them singletons. The sequencing sample was made of blood. The receptors were gathered from a man aged 60-69 years in good health. The CDR3 runs from the conserved cysteine through the conserved F or W. D genes are given only for firm matches. Not all rows give a size; the values are once, few, many and, for expanded clones, a class.

V gene	D gene	CDR3 length	J gene	clone size	CDR3 protein	CDR3 DNA
TRBV27	NA	16	TRBJ1-6	NA	CASSTRQSSYNSPLHF	TGTGCCAGCAGTACCCGACAGAGCTCCTATAATTCACCCCTCCACTTT
TRBV25-1	TRBD2	19	TRBJ2-1	few	CASSEYGGRGGNSYNEQFF	TGTGCCAGCAGTGAATATGGGGGTCGCGGGGGGAACTCCTACAATGAGCAGTTCTTC
TRBV11-2	TRBD2	17	TRBJ2-5	few	CASSLGVGGGAGETQYF	TGTGCCAGCAGCTTAGGTGTGGGCGGGGGGGCTGGAGAGACCCAGTACTTC
TRBV20-1	NA	15	TRBJ2-5	NA	CSAPLVGTSQETQYF	TGCAGTGCCCCACTCGTGGGGACCTCCCAAGAGACCCAGTACTTC
TRBV5-1	NA	12	TRBJ2-1	NA	CASSWDGSGQFF	TGCGCCAGCAGCTGGGACGGGAGCGGGCAGTTCTTC
TRBV27	TRBD1	14	TRBJ2-1	NA	CASSADRAYNEQFF	TGTGCCAGCAGTGCGGACAGGGCCTACAATGAGCAGTTCTTC
TRBV2	TRBD1	16	TRBJ2-7	NA	CASSEPGGPVSYEQYF	TGTGCCAGCAGTGAGCCAGGGGGCCCGGTCTCCTACGAGCAGTACTTC
TRBV20-1	NA	14	TRBJ2-3	NA	CSASSVGGPDTQYF	TGCAGTGCTAGTTCAGTGGGGGGGCCGGATACGCAGTATTTT
TRBV29-1	TRBD1	13	TRBJ1-6	many	CSVGQVKDSPLHF	TGCAGCGTGGGACAGGTTAAGGATTCACCCCTCCACTTT
TRBV5-1	TRBD2	20	TRBJ2-1	NA	CASSLRLAGGPSISYNEQFF	TGCGCCAGCAGCTTGCGTCTAGCGGGGGGGCCTAGTATTAGTTACAATGAGCAGTTCTTC
TRBV20-1	NA	14	TRBJ2-3	NA	CSARDRLGIDTQYF	TGCAGTGCTAGAGATAGGCTAGGCATAGATACGCAGTATTTT
TRBV20-1	NA	14	TRBJ2-1	NA	CSARDWGPRNEQFF	TGCAGTGCTAGAGATTGGGGGCCCCGCAATGAGCAGTTCTTC
TRBV7-2	NA	16	TRBJ2-6	NA	CASSSLGIPGANVPTF	TGTGCCAGCAGCTCCCTAGGTATACCTGGGGCCAACGTCCCGACTTTC
TRBV2	TRBD2	16	TRBJ2-5	few	CASSTRTSGGRETQYF	TGTGCCAGCAGTACCCGGACTAGCGGGGGGAGAGAGACCCAGTACTTC
TRBV6-6	TRBD1	16	TRBJ1-2	NA	CASRPTGTGPGYGYTF	TGTGCCAGCAGGCCGACCGGGACAGGCCCGGGGTATGGCTACACCTTC
TRBV6-5	NA	15	TRBJ2-3	NA	CASSLRARITDTQYF	TGTGCCAGCAGCCTCAGGGCCCGGATCACAGATACGCAGTATTTT
TRBV3-1	TRBD2	14	TRBJ2-7	NA	CASSPGRVAYEQYF	TGTGCCAGCAGCCCAGGGAGGGTAGCATACGAGCAGTACTTC
TRBV6-5	NA	13	TRBJ1-2	few	CASAYTRGEGYTF	TGTGCCAGCGCCTACACCAGAGGGGAGGGCTACACCTTC
TRBV20-1	TRBD1	12	TRBJ2-5	NA	CSAEDRDETQYF	TGCAGTGCGGAGGACAGGGATGAGACCCAGTACTTC
TRBV2	NA	10	TRBJ2-4	NA	CTSEGNIQYF	TGTACCAGCGAGGGAAACATTCAGTACTTC
TRBV6-1	TRBD2	17	TRBJ2-2	NA	CASSKRLAEPNTGELFF	TGTGCCAGCAGCAAGAGACTAGCGGAGCCGAACACCGGGGAGCTGTTTTTT
TRBV27	NA	19	TRBJ2-6	few	CASSSIRGRGVTGANVLTF	TGTGCCAGCAGTTCCATACGGGGGCGCGGAGTAACTGGGGCCAACGTCCTGACTTTC
TRBV7-9	NA	14	TRBJ2-5	NA	CASSLDSFQETQYF	TGTGCCAGCAGCTTAGACAGCTTCCAAGAGACCCAGTACTTC
TRBV11-2	NA	16	TRBJ2-7	NA	CASSFAPGTQAYEQYF	TGTGCCAGCAGCTTTGCCCCCGGGACTCAAGCCTACGAGCAGTACTTC
TRBV12-3/TRBV12-4	NA	14	TRBJ2-5	NA	CASSLVTAQETQYF	TGTGCCAGCAGTTTGGTTACAGCACAAGAGACCCAGTACTTC
TRBV29-1	NA	14	TRBJ1-2	NA	CSVGSSAENGGYTF	TGCAGCGTTGGCTCGTCAGCCGAAAACGGTGGCTACACCTTC
TRBV11-2	NA	15	TRBJ1-2	once	CASSLDPAGSYGYTF	TGTGCCAGCAGCTTAGATCCCGCAGGTTCCTATGGCTACACCTTC
TRBV7-2	NA	13	TRBJ2-7	NA	CASSLVDYYEQYF	TGTGCCAGCAGCTTAGTCGATTACTACGAGCAGTACTTC
TRBV12-5	TRBD1	16	TRBJ2-1	NA	CASGLSRGLGYNEQFF	TGTGCTAGTGGTTTGAGTAGGGGGCTTGGTTACAATGAGCAGTTCTTC
TRBV4-1	NA	15	TRBJ1-2	NA	CASSQDRSDPYGYTF	TGCGCCAGCAGCCAAGACCGATCCGACCCTTATGGCTACACCTTC
TRBV28	TRBD1	18	TRBJ1-2	NA	CASSFPIPVEGAQGGYTF	TGTGCCAGCAGTTTCCCCATCCCGGTCGAGGGGGCGCAGGGTGGCTACACCTTC
TRBV5-1	NA	14	TRBJ2-1	NA	CASSLAIEGNEQFF	TGCGCCAGCAGCTTGGCAATCGAGGGGAATGAGCAGTTCTTC
TRBV13	NA	19	TRBJ2-7	NA	CASPNRVTVFPVETYEQYF	TGTGCCAGCCCCAATAGGGTGACAGTTTTCCCAGTGGAGACCTACGAGCAGTACTTC
TRBV6-6	NA	14	TRBJ1-1	NA	CASSYGVGNTEAFF	TGTGCCAGCAGTTACGGGGTGGGGAACACTGAAGCTTTCTTT
TRBV6-6	TRBD1	14	TRBJ1-1	once	CASSDRDRDRVAFF	TGTGCCAGCAGTGACCGGGACAGGGATAGAGTGGCTTTCTTT
TRBV7-6	NA	13	TRBJ2-5	NA	CASSLGDLETQYF	TGTGCCAGCAGCTTAGGTGACTTAGAGACCCAGTACTTC
TRBV2	NA	16	TRBJ2-3	NA	CASSPFHGARTDTQYF	TGTGCCAGCAGTCCTTTCCACGGGGCCCGCACAGATACGCAGTATTTT
TRBV15	TRBD1	17	TRBJ2-1	NA	CATSRGLGQGTDNEQFF	TGTGCCACCAGCAGAGGATTGGGACAGGGAACTGACAATGAGCAGTTCTTC
TRBV4-2	TRBD1	15	TRBJ2-2	NA	CASSQEGTVAGELFF	TGTGCCAGCAGCCAAGAGGGGACAGTAGCCGGGGAGCTGTTTTTT
TRBV4-1	NA	15	TRBJ1-1	NA	CASITEPAIQAEAFF	TGCGCCAGCATAACAGAACCCGCTATACAGGCTGAAGCTTTCTTT
TRBV6-5	NA	13	TRBJ2-5	NA	CASSGRGGETQYF	TGTGCCAGCAGTGGTAGGGGTGGAGAGACCCAGTACTTC
TRBV12-3/TRBV12-4	NA	12	TRBJ2-3	NA	CASSRARNTQYF	TGTGCCAGCAGTCGGGCCCGGAATACGCAGTATTTT
TRBV2	NA	13	TRBJ2-1	NA	CASSGMTRNEQFF	TGTGCCAGCAGTGGGATGACGAGAAATGAGCAGTTCTTC
TRBV6-5	NA	16	TRBJ1-5	NA	CASSYSNTGTGQPQHF	TGTGCCAGCAGTTACTCGAATACTGGGACGGGGCAGCCCCAGCATTTT
TRBV4-1	NA	16	TRBJ2-1	NA	CASSPAQGGTYNEQFF	TGCGCCAGCAGCCCCGCCCAGGGGGGGACCTACAATGAGCAGTTCTTC
TRBV4-2	NA	15	TRBJ2-5	NA	CASSQAPSGEETQYF	TGTGCCAGCAGCCAAGCGCCTTCGGGAGAAGAGACCCAGTACTTC
TRBV4-2	NA	16	TRBJ2-2	NA	CASSQVTGGNAGELFF	TGTGCCAGCAGCCAAGTCACCGGGGGAAATGCCGGGGAGCTGTTTTTT
TRBV18	TRBD1	15	TRBJ2-1	NA	CASSQTGTGDNEQFF	TGTGCCAGCTCTCAGACCGGGACAGGGGACAATGAGCAGTTCTTC
TRBV7-3	NA	13	TRBJ2-5	NA	CASSWGMGETQYF	TGTGCCAGCAGCTGGGGAATGGGAGAGACCCAGTACTTC
TRBV10-3	TRBD1	13	TRBJ2-5	few	CAINDRGGETQYF	TGTGCCATCAACGACAGGGGCGGGGAGACCCAGTACTTC
TRBV12-3/TRBV12-4	TRBD1	14	TRBJ2-7	NA	CASSSGTGGLEQYF	TGTGCCAGCAGCTCCGGGACAGGGGGTCTCGAGCAGTACTTC
TRBV20-1	NA	15	TRBJ2-5	NA	CSARQTTSRERGQYF	TGCAGTGCTAGACAAACCACATCCCGTGAGAGGGGGCAGTACTTC
TRBV18	NA	15	TRBJ2-5	NA	CASSPSRAGDETQYF	TGTGCCAGCTCACCGTCTCGGGCAGGGGACGAGACCCAGTACTTC
TRBV7-2	TRBD1	14	TRBJ1-2	once	CASTFEGADYGYTF	TGTGCCAGCACCTTCGAGGGGGCCGACTATGGCTACACCTTC
TRBV6-1	TRBD2	13	TRBJ2-5	NA	CASGTSRLETQYF	TGTGCCAGCGGGACTAGCAGGTTAGAGACCCAGTACTTC